One T cell receptor (beta chain) is described in this entry. Using immunoSEQ multiplex PCR, the repertoire was profiled, and TCRdb retains in-frame clones only, with some absent. The table records approximately 97,000 clones, 90% of them present only once. This CDR3 spans 15 amino acids. The data originate from a study of T cell changes during pregnancy in multiple sclerosis. This material consisted of peripheral blood, taken in the second trimester of pregnancy. The V call is TRBV21-1, the J call TRBJ2-5; the table gives TRBD1 as D, unverified against the DNA. TRBV21-1 is shown as a pseudogene. The sequence derives from a female donor in good health, enrolled as a control in a pregnancy study. The CDR3 spells CASSKWAGPKETQYF. The CDR3, as DNA: TGTGCCAGCAGCAAATGGGCAGGGCCTAAAGAGACCCAGTACTTC.